Sequencing of this T cell receptor (beta chain) was carried out in a study of shared clonotypes between healthy human individuals. Study-wide results and caveats: Only blood was sampled; tissue repertoires likely differ.

The length of the CDR3 is 14 residues. V lost 4 bases to trimming and J lost 4 bases, with 11 bases between them. Looked up from germline, CDR1 is SGHRS and CDR2 is YFSETQ. This clone came up once. The antigen is not known. Sequencing was performed with immunoSEQ multiplex PCR; in TCRdb, only in-frame clones are kept and a portion is missing. The sample yields over 2 million clones, approximately 90% seen once. This chain joins TRBV5-1 and TRBJ2-2, with no clear D. Sequenced material: naive CD4+ T cells from PBMCs. Subset described: CD45RA+ positively selected. This TCR derives from a man aged 18-30 years in good health. Some clones in this sample may be carry-over from other donors' samples. CDR3 sequence: CASSPIVSTGELFF. The CDR3 nucleotides are TGCGCCAGCAGCCCGATCGTATCCACCGGGGAGCTGTTTTTT.